The 18 T cell receptor beta chains given below trace back to one sample, sequenced in a study of blood T cell repertoires in COVID-19. Sequencing used immunoSEQ multiplex PCR; TCRdb keeps in-frame clones, though not all of them. The table records nearly 200,000 clones, roughly 80% of them present only once. The sequenced sample was peripheral blood. Source of these receptors: a man between 60 and 75 years old with COVID-19, enrolled during active disease.

The chain has TRBV6-6 and TRBJ1-5; weak D call: TRBD1 (5 bases). V was shortened by 5 bases and J by 1 base, with 18 bases between the two germline ends. Germline values: CDR1 MNHNY, CDR2 SVGAGI (reference sequence). This CDR3 is 17 amino acids long. The DNA for the CDR3 is TGTGCCAGCAGTCTCTTAAGGCGGGGGTCGAGCAATCAGCCCCAGCATTTT. This translates into CASSLLRRGSSNQPQHF.

The J gene is TRBJ2-7, the V gene TRBV29-1; 7 nucleotides line up with TRBD2. V shed 7 bases, J shed 4 bases, and the junction held 16 bases outside the gene matches. Germline CDR1 is SQVTM and CDR2 is ANQGSEA. The CDR3 spans 15 residues. The CDR3 nucleotides are TGCAGCGCAGCGGGACGCCTTCGCGGGGATTACGAGCAGTACTTC. Protein: CSAAGRLRGDYEQYF.

The chain joins TRBV30 to TRBJ1-6; 7 bases fit TRBD1. The CDR3 is 13 residues long. Germline trimming cut 2 bases from V and 11 bases from J; bases unmatched to any gene: 6. Per germline, CDR1 GTSNPN and CDR2 SVGIG (reference sequence). DNA of the CDR3: TGTGCCTGGAGTCGACAGGGAATAGCACCCCTCCACTTT. Its protein is CAWSRQGIAPLHF.

As concerns this clone: The junction departs from germline at one end; a sequencing error may be responsible. V usage is TRBV12-5 and J usage is TRBJ1-4; no clear D. The germline CDR1 and CDR2 sequences are LGHNT and FRNRAP. The CDR3 sequence is 9 residues long. CDR3 region: CASGLRRPF. CDR3 nucleotide sequence: TGTGCTAGTGGCCTTAGGAGGCCTTTT.

The chain employs TRBV9 and TRBJ1-1, with D tentatively TRBD1 (6 bases). V was shortened by 0 bases and J by 4 bases, with 7 bases between the two germline ends. Per germline, CDR1 SGDLS and CDR2 YYNGEE. The CDR3 is 13 amino acids. This CDR3 is CASSVGTATEAFF. In DNA form, the CDR3 reads TGTGCCAGCAGCGTAGGGACAGCCACTGAAGCTTTCTTT. Using reference TRBV9 and TRBJ1-1 for the parts outside the CDR3, the full variable domain is DSGVTQTPKHLITATGQRVTLRCSPRSGDLSVYWYQQSLDQGLQFLIQYYNGEERAKGNILERFSAQQFPDLHSELNLSSLELGDSALYFCASSVGTATEAFFGQGTRLTVV.

The chain couples TRBV28 to TRBJ1-3; maybe TRBD1 (6 bases). The V end was cut by 5 bases, the J end by 0 bases, with 14 bases between. Germline CDR1 MDHEN, CDR2 SYDVKM. CDR3 size: 16 residues. The CDR3 loop reads CASSRLQGSSGNTIYF. The CDR3 nucleotides are TGTGCCAGCAGTCGTCTTCAGGGGAGCTCTGGAAACACCATATATTTT.

The chain couples TRBV5-1 to TRBJ1-1; D uncertain. The CDR3 is made up of 13 amino acids. Trimming stripped 1 base from V and 5 bases from J, with 9 bases between. In germline, CDR1 is SGHRS, CDR2 YFSETQ. The CDR3 protein is CASSLQDRTEAFF. The CDR3 nucleotides are TGCGCCAGCAGCTTGCAGGATCGGACTGAAGCTTTCTTT.

The V call is TRBV7-8, the J call TRBJ1-1; D is uncertain. Trimming removed 1 base at V and 1 base at J, with 7 bases between. This CDR3 is built from 14 residues. Germline lookup yields CDR1 SGHVS and CDR2 FQNEAQ. The CDR3 here is CASSLGGRNTEAFF. The CDR3 nucleotides are TGTGCCAGCAGCTTAGGTGGCAGGAACACTGAAGCTTTCTTT. Filled out from reference TRBV7-8 and TRBJ1-1, the complete variable domain reads GAGVSQSPRYKVAKRGQDVALRCDPISGHVSLFWYQQALGQGPEFLTYFQNEAQLDKSGLPSDRFFAERPEGSVSTLKIQRTQQEDSAVYLCASSLGGRNTEAFFGQGTRLTVV.

This rearrangement joins TRBV30 to TRBJ1-6; the D is unclear. Trimming stripped 5 bases from V and 0 bases from J, with 11 bases between. Germline assignment: CDR1 GTSNPN and CDR2 SVGIG (reference sequence). This CDR3 is 15 amino acids long. CDR3 nucleotide sequence: TGTGCCTGGGACCAACGGAGCTCCTATAATTCACCCCTCCACTTT. Its translation: CAWDQRSSYNSPLHF.

The chain has TRBV4-2 and TRBJ1-3; no firm D call. Looked up from germline, CDR1 is LGHNA and CDR2 is YNFKEQ. The CDR3 has 17 amino acids. V was trimmed by 3 bases and J by 0 bases, leaving 15 bases between them. CDR3 in DNA: TGTGCCAGCAGCCATCTTCCTCCTGGTAGCTCTGGAAACACCATATATTTT. Residues: CASSHLPPGSSGNTIYF.

The genes are TRBV5-5 and TRBJ1-2; TRBD1 matches at 9 bases. CDR1 is SGHKS and CDR2 is YYEKEE in the germline V gene (reference sequence). The CDR3 loop spans 16 amino acids. V shed 3 bases, J shed 4 bases, and the junction held 10 bases outside the gene matches. DNA of the CDR3: TGTGCCAGCAGCTGGAACAACAGGGGGCGCGTCTATGGCTACACCTTC. This gives the protein CASSWNNRGRVYGYTF. Based on the CDR3 plus reference TRBV5-5 and TRBJ1-2, the full variable domain is DAGVTQSPTHLIKTRGQQVTLRCSPISGHKSVSWYQQVLGQGPQFIFQYYEKEERGRGNFPDRFSARQFPNYSSELNVNALLLGDSALYLCASSWNNRGRVYGYTFGSGTRLTVV.

The chain has TRBV18 and TRBJ1-1; no definite D call. Germline loops: CDR1 KGHSH, CDR2 LQKENI. Between the trimmed V and J ends, which lost 2 bases and 1 base, there was a span of 8 bases. The CDR3 consists of 14 residues. CDR3 sequence (DNA): TGTGCCAGCTCACCAGACACGGAGAACACTGAAGCTTTCTTT. This encodes CASSPDTENTEAFF.

The chain recombines TRBV24-1 with TRBJ2-1; 9 nucleotides agree with TRBD2. Losses at the gene ends were 0 bases for V and 5 bases for J; bases not matched to a gene: 4. This CDR3 is 16 amino acids long. The germline gives CDR1 KGHDR, CDR2 SFDVKD. The CDR3 sequence is CATSDLRRGRDNEQFF. The CDR3 DNA reads as TGTGCCACCAGTGATTTGCGGCGCGGGAGGGACAATGAGCAGTTCTTC.

The CDR3 loop is CASSITGFNQPQHF. The CDR3 DNA reads TGTGCCAGTAGTATCACAGGGTTCAATCAGCCCCAGCATTTT. The chain is built from TRBV19 and TRBJ1-5, with a tentative D call TRBD1 (6 bases). V gave up 3 bases and J gave up 3 bases, with 9 bases separating them. CDR1 is LNHDA and CDR2 is SQIVND in the germline V gene (reference sequence). The CDR3 spans 14 residues.

The chain couples TRBV11-2 to TRBJ2-7; 8 bases align to TRBD2. Germline lookup yields CDR1 SGHAT and CDR2 FQNNGV. The J segment lost 3 bases and the V segment lost 6 bases, leaving 10 bases of the junction unmatched. CDR3 length equals 15 residues. CDR3 sequence (DNA): TGTGCCAGCAGAATCTATTTAGCGGGAAGCTACGAGCAGTACTTC. Protein: CASRIYLAGSYEQYF.

The chain links TRBV5-4 to TRBJ2-7; the D gene is possibly TRBD1 (5 bases). Looked up from germline, CDR1 is SGHNT and CDR2 is YYREEE (reference sequence). V was clipped by 2 bases and J by 3 bases, with 12 bases between them. The CDR3 is made up of 14 amino acids. The CDR3 region is CASSFGRQGYEQYF. Here the CDR3 DNA reads TGTGCCAGCAGCTTTGGCCGGCAGGGCTACGAGCAGTACTTC. Supplemented by reference TRBV5-4 and TRBJ2-7, the full variable domain reads ETGVTQSPTHLIKTRGQQVTLRCSSQSGHNTVSWYQQALGQGPQFIFQYYREEENGRGNFPPRFSGLQFPNYSSELNVNALELDDSALYLCASSFGRQGYEQYFGPGTRLTVT.

The chain uses TRBV5-4 and TRBJ2-1; D unresolved. The CDR3 contains 13 residues. The ends were cut back, 3 bases at V and 4 bases at J, with 8 bases in the middle. Per germline, CDR1 SGHNT and CDR2 YYREEE (reference sequence). The CDR3 sequence: CASSSSLYNEQFF. The CDR3 DNA reads TGTGCCAGCAGCTCTAGTTTGTACAATGAGCAGTTCTTC.

V is TRBV19 and J is TRBJ1-2, with TRBD1 identical over 7 bases. Germline lookup yields CDR1 LNHDA and CDR2 SQIVND (reference sequence). The ends lost 3 bases at V and 7 bases at J; junction bases unmatched: 8. The CDR3 runs to 14 residues. DNA for the CDR3: TGTGCCAGTAGTATCCCAGCAGGGGGTATTGGCTACACCTTC. Protein sequence: CASSIPAGGIGYTF.